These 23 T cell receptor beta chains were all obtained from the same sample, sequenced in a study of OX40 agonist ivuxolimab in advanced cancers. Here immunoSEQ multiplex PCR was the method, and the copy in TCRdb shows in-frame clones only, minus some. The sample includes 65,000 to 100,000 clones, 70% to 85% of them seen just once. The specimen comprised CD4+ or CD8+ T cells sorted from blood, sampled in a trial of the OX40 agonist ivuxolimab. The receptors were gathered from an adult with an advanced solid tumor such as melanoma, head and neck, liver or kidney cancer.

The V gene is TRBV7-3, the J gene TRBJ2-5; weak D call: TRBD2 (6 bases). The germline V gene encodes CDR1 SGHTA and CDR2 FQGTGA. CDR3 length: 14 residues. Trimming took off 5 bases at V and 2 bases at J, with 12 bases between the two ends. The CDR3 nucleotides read TGTGCCAGCAGCACAGGACTACCTCAAGAGACCCAGTACTTC. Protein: CASSTGLPQETQYF.

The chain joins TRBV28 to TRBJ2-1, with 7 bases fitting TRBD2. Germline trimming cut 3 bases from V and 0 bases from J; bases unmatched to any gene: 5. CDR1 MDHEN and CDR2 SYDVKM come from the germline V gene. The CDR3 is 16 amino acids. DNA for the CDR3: TGTGCCAGCAGTTTTCCGAGCGGGGACTCCTACAATGAGCAGTTCTTC. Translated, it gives CASSFPSGDSYNEQFF.

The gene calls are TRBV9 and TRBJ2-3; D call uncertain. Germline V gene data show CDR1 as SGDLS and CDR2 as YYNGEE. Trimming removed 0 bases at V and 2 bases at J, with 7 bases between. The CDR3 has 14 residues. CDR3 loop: CASSVELYTDTQYF. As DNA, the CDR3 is TGTGCCAGCAGCGTAGAACTGTACACAGATACGCAGTATTTT.

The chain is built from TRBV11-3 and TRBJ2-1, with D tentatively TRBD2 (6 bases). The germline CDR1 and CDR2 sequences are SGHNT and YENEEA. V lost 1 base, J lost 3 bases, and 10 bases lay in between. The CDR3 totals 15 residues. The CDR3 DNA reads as TGTGCCAGCAGCTTAGGGGACTCTTACTACAATGAGCAGTTCTTC. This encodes CASSLGDSYYNEQFF. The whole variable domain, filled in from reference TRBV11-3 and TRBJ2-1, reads EAGVVQSPRYKIIEKKQPVAFWCNPISGHNTLYWYLQNLGQGPELLIRYENEEAVDDSQLPKDRFSAERLKGVDSTLKIQPAELGDSAVYLCASSLGDSYYNEQFFGPGTRLTVL.

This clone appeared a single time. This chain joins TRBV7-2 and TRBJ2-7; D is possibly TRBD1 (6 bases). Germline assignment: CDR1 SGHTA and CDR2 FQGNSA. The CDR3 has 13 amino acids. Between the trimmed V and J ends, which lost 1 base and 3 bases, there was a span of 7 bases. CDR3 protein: CASSLEDSYEQYF. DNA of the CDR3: TGTGCCAGCAGCTTAGAGGACAGCTACGAGCAGTACTTC.

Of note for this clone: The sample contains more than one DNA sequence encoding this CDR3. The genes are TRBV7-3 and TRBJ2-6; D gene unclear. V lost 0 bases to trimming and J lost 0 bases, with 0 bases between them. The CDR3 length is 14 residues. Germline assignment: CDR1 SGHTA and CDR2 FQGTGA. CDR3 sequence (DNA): TGTGCCAGCAGCTTAACCTCTGGGGCCAACGTCCTGACTTTC. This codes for CASSLTSGANVLTF.

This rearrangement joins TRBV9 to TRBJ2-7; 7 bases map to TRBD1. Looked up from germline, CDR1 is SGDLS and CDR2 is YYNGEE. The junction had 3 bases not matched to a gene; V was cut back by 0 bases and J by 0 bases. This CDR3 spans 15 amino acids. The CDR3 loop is CASSVGSGGSYEQYF. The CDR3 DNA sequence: TGTGCCAGCAGCGTAGGTTCAGGGGGCTCCTACGAGCAGTACTTC.

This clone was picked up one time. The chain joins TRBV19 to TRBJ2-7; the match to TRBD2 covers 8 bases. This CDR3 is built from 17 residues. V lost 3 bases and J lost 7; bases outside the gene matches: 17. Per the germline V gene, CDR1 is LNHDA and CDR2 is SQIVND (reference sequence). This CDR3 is CASSIPSGASGSKEQYF. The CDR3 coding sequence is TGTGCCAGTAGTATTCCCTCCGGAGCCAGCGGGAGTAAAGAGCAGTACTTC.

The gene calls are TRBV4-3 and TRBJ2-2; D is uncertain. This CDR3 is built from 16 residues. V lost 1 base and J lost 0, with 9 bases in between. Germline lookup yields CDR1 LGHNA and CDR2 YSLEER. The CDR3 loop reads CASSQVWQANTGELFF. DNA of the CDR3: TGCGCCAGCAGCCAAGTATGGCAGGCGAACACCGGGGAGCTGTTTTTT.

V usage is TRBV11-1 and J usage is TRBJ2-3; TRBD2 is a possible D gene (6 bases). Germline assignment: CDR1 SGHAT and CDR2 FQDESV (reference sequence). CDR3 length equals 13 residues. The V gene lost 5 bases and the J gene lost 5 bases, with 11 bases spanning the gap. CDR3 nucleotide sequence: TGTGCCAGCAGCGGGAGGCTCGTAGATACGCAGTATTTT. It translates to CASSGRLVDTQYF.

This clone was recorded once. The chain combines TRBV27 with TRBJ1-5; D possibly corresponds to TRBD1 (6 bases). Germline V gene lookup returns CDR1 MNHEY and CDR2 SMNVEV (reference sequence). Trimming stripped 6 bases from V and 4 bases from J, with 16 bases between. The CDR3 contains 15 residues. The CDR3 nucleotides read TGTGCCAGCAGGATCGGGACACTGACAAATCAGCCCCAGCATTTT. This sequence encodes CASRIGTLTNQPQHF.

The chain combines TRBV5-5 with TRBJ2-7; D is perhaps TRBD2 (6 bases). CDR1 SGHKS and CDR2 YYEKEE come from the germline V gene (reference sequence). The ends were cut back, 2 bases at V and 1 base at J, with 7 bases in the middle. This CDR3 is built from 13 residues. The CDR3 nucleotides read TGTGCCAGCAGCTTCGGAGGGTCCTACGAGCAGTACTTC. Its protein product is CASSFGGSYEQYF.

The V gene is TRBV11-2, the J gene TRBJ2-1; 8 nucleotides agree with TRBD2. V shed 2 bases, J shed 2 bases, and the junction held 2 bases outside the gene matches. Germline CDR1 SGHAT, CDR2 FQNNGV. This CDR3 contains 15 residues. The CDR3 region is CASSLLAGPYNEQFF. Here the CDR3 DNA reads TGTGCCAGCAGCTTATTAGCGGGGCCCTACAATGAGCAGTTCTTC.

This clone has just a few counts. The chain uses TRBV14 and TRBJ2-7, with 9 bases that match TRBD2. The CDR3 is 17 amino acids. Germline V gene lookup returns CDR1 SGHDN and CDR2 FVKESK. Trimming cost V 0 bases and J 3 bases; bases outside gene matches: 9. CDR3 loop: CASSQDRNSGSIYEQYF. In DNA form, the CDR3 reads TGTGCCAGCAGCCAAGATCGAAATAGCGGGAGTATCTACGAGCAGTACTTC.

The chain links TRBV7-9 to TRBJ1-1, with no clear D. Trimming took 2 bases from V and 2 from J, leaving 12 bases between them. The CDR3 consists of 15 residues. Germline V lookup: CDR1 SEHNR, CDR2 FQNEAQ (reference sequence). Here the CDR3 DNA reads TGTGCCAGCAGCTTAAGGGAATTTCGCAACACTGAAGCTTTCTTT. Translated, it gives CASSLREFRNTEAFF.

The CDR3 DNA sequence: TGTGCCAGCACCGACACAGCGGAAGCCTACGAGCAGTACTTC. This encodes CASTDTAEAYEQYF. J is TRBJ2-5 and V is TRBV6-5, with a possible D match to TRBD2 (5 bases). The DNA end is a closer match to TRBJ2-7, so the J assignment may be wrong. The CDR3 spans 14 residues. Germline loops: CDR1 MNHEY, CDR2 SVGAGI.

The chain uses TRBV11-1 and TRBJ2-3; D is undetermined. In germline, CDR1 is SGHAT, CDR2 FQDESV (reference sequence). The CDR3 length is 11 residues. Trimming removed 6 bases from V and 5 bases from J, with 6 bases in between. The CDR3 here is CASRLRDTQYF. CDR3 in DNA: TGTGCCAGCAGACTAAGAGATACGCAGTATTTT.

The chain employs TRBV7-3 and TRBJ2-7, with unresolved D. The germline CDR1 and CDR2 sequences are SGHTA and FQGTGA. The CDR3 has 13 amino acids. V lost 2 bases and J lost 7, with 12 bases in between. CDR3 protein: CASSLSGTGEQYF. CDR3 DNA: TGTGCCAGCAGCTTATCGGGTACCGGGGAGCAGTACTTC. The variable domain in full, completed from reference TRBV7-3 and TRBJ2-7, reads GAGVSQTPSNKVTEKGKYVELRCDPISGHTALYWYRQSLGQGPEFLIYFQGTGAADDSGLPNDRFFAVRPEGSVSTLKIQRTERGDSAVYLCASSLSGTGEQYFGPGTRLTVT.

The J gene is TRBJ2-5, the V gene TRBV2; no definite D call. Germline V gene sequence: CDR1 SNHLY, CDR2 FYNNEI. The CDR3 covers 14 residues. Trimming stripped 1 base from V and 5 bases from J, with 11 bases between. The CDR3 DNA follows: TGTGCCAGCAGTGAAGTTGGGGTAGAGGAGACCCAGTACTTC. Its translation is CASSEVGVEETQYF. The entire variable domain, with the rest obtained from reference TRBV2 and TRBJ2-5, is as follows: EPEVTQTPSHQVTQMGQEVILRCVPISNHLYFYWYRQILGQKVEFLVSFYNNEISEKSEIFDDQFSVERPDGSNFTLKIRSTKLEDSAMYFCASSEVGVEETQYFGPGTRLLVL.

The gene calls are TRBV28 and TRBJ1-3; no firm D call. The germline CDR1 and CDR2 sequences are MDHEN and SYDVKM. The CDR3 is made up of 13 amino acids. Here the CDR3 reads CVATSPSGNTIYF. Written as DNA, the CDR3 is TGTGTTGCTACGTCGCCCTCTGGAAACACCATATATTTT.

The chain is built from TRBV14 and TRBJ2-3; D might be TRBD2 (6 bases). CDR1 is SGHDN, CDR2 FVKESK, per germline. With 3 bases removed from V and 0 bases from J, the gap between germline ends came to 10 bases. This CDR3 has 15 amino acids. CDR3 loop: CASSQFAGSTDTQYF. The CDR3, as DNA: TGTGCCAGCAGCCAGTTTGCGGGGAGCACAGATACGCAGTATTTT.

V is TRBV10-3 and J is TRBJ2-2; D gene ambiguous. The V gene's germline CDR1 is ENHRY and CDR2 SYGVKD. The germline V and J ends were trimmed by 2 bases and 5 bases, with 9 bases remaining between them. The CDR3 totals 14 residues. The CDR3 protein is CAISEEDKTGELFF. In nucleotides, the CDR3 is TGTGCCATCAGTGAGGAGGATAAAACCGGGGAGCTGTTTTTT.

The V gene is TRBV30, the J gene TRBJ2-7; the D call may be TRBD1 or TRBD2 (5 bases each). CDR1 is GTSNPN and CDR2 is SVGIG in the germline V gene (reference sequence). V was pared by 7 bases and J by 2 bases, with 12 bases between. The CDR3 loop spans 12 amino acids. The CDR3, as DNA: TGTGCCTACTGGGACGAGACCTACGAGCAGTACTTC. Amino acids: CAYWDETYEQYF.